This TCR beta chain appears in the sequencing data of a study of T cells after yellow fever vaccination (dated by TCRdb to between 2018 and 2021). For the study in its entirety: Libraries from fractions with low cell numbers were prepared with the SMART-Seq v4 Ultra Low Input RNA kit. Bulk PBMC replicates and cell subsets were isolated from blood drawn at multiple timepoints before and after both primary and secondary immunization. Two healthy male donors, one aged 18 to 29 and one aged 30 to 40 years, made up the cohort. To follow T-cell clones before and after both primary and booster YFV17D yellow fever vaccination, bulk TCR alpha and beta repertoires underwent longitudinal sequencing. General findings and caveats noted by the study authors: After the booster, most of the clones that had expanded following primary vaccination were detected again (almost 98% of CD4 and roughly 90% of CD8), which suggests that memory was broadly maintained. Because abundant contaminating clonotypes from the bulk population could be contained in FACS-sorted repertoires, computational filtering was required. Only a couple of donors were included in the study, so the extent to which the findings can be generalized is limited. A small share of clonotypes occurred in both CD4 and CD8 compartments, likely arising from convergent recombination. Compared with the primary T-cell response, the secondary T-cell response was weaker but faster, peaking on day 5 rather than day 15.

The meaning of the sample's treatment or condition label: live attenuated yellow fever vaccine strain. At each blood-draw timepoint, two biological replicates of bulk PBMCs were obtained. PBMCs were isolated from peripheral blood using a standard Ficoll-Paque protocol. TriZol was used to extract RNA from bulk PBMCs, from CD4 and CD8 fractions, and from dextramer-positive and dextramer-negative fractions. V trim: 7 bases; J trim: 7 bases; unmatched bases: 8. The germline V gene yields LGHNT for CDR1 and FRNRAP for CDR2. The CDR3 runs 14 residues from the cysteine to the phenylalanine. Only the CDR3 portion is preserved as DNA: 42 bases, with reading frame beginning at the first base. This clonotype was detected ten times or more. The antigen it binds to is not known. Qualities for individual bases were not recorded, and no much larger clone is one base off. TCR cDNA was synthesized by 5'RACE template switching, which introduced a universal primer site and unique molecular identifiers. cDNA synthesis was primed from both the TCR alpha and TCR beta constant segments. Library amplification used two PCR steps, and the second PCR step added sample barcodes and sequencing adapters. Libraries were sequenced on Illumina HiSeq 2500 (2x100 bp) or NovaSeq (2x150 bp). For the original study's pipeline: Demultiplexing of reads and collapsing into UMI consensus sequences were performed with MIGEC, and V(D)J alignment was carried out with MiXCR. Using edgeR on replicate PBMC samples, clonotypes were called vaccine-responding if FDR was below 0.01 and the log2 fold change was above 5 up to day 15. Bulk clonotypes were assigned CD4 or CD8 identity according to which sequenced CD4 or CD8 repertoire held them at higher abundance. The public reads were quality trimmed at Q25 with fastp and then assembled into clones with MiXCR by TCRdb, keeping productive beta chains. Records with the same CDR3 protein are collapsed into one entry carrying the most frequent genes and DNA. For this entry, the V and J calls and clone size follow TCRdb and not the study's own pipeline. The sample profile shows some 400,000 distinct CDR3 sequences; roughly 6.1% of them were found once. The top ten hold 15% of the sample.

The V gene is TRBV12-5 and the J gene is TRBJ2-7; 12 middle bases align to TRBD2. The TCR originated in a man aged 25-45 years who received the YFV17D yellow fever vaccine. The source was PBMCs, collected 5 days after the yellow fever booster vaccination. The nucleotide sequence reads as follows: TGTGCTAGTGCTCCTAGCGGGAGGGCCGGTGAGCAGTACTTC. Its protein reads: CASAPSGRAGEQYF.